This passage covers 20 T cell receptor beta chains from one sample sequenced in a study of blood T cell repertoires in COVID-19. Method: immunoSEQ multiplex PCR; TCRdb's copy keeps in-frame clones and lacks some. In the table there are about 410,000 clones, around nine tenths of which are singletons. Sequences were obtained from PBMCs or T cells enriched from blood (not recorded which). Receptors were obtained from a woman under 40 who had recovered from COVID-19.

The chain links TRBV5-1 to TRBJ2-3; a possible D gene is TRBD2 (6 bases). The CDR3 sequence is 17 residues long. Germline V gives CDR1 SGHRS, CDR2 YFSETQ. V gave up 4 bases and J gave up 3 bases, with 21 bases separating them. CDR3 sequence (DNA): TGCGCCAGCAGCCCCCCCCCGCCGAGCGGGCAAACAGATACGCAGTATTTT. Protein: CASSPPPPSGQTDTQYF. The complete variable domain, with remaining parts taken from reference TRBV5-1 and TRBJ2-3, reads KAGVTQTPRYLIKTRGQQVTLSCSPISGHRSVSWYQQTPGQGLQFLFEYFSETQRNKGNFPGRFSGRQFSNSRSEMNVSTLELGDSALYLCASSPPPPSGQTDTQYFGPGTRLTVL.

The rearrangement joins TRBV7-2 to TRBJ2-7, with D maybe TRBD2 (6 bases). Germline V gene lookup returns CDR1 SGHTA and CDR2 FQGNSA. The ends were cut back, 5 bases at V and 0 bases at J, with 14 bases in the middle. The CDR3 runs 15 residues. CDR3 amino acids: CASSHLAADSYEQYF. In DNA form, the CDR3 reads TGTGCCAGCAGCCACTTAGCGGCCGACTCCTACGAGCAGTACTTC.

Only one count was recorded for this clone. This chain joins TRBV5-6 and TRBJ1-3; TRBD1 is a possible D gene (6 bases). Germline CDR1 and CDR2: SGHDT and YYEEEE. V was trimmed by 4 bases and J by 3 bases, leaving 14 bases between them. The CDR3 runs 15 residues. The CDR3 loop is CASSPGQFYGNTIYF. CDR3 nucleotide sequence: TGTGCCAGCAGCCCAGGACAGTTCTATGGAAACACCATATATTTT.

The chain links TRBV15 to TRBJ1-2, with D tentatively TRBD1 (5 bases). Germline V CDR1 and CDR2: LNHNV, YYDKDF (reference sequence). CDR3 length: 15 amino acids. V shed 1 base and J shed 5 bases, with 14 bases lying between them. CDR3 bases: TGTGCCACCAGCAGAGGCAGGGAGGTTCGGTATGGCTACACCTTC. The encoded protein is CATSRGREVRYGYTF.

Written as DNA, the CDR3 is TGCGCCAGCAGAACGGCAACTAATGAAAAACTGTTTTTT. This encodes CASRTATNEKLFF. The chain employs TRBV10-1 and TRBJ1-4; no firm D call. The germline CDR1 and CDR2 sequences are WNHNN and SYGVQD (reference sequence). This CDR3 spans 13 amino acids. Trimming cost V 6 bases and J 0 bases, with 5 bases left between them.

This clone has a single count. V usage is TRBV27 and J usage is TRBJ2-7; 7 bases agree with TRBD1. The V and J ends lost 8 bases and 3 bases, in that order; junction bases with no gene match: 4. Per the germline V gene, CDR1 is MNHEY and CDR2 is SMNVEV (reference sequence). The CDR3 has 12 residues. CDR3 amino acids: CASRDRIYEQYF. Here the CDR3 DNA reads TGTGCCAGCCGGGACAGAATCTACGAGCAGTACTTC.

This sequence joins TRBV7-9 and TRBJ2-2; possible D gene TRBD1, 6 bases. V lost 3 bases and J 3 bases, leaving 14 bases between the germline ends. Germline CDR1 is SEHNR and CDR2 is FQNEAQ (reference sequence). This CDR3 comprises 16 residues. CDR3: CASSLSGRGDTGELFF. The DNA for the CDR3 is TGTGCCAGCAGCTTGAGTGGCAGGGGTGACACCGGGGAGCTGTTTTTT.

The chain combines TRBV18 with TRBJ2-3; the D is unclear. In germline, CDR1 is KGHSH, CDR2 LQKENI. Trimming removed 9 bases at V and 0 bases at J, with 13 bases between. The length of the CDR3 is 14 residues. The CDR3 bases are TGTGCCAGTTCCTCCGGGTTGAGCACAGATACGCAGTATTTT. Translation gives CASSSGLSTDTQYF.

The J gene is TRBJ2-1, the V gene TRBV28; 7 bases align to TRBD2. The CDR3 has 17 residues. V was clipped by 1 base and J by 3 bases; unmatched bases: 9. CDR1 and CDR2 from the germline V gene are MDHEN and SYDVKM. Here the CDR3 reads CASSLLSGGTNYNEQFF. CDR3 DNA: TGTGCCAGCAGTTTATTATCGGGTGGGACTAACTACAATGAGCAGTTCTTC.

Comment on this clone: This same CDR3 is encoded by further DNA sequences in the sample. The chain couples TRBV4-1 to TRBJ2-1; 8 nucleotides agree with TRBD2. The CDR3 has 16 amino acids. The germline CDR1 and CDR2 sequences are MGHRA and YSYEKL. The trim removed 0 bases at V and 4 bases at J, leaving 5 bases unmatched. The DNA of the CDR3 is TGCGCCAGCAGCCAAGATGCGGGGGGCTATTACAATGAGCAGTTCTTC. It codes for CASSQDAGGYYNEQFF.

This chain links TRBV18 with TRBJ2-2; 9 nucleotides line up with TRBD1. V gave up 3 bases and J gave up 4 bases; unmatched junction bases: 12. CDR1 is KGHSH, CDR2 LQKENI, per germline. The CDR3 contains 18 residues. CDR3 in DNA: TGTGCCAGCTCACCTTCTCTTTCCGGGACAGGGCTCACCGGGGAGCTGTTTTTT. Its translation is CASSPSLSGTGLTGELFF. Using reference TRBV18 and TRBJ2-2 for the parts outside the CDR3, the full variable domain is NAGVMQNPRHLVRRRGQEARLRCSPMKGHSHVYWYRQLPEEGLKFMVYLQKENIIDESGMPKERFSAEFPKEGPSILRIQQVVRGDSAAYFCASSPSLSGTGLTGELFFGEGSRLTVL.

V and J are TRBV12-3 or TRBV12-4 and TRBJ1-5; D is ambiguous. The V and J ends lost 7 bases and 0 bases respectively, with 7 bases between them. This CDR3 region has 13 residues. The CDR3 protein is CASNEGSNQPQHF. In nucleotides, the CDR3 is TGTGCCAGCAACGAGGGTAGCAATCAGCCCCAGCATTTT.

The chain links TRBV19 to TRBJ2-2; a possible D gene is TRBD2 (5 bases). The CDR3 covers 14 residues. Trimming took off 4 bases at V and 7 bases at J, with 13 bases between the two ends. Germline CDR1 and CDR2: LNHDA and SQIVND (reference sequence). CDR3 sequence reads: CASSTQGSGGELFF. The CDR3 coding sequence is TGTGCCAGTAGTACCCAAGGGAGTGGCGGGGAGCTGTTTTTT.

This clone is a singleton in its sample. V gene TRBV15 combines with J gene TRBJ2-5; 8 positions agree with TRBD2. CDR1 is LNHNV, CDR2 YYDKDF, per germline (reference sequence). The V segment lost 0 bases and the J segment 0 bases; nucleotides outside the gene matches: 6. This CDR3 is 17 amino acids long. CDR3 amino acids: CATSRELAVRHQETQYF. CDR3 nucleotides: TGTGCCACCAGCAGAGAACTAGCGGTTAGACACCAAGAGACCCAGTACTTC.

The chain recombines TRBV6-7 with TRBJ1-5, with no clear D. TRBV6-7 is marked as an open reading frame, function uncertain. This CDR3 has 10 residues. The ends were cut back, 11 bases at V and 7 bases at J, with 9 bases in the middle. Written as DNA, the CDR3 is TGTGCCTTCCGGGAACAGCCCCAGCATTTT. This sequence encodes CAFREQPQHF.

CDR3 in DNA: TGTGCCAGCTCACCCGAGGCAGGACAGGGATGGGGCTACACCTTC. This codes for CASSPEAGQGWGYTF. V usage is TRBV18 and J usage is TRBJ1-2, with 8 nucleotides matching TRBD1. Looked up from germline, CDR1 is KGHSH and CDR2 is LQKENI. CDR3 length: 15 residues. J was trimmed by 8 bases and V by 3 bases; bases with no gene match: 11.

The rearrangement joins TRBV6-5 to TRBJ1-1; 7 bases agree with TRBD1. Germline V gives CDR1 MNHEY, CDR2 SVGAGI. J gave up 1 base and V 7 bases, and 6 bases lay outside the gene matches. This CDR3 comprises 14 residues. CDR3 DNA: TGTGCCAGCACCCGAGGGGGCCCGAACACTGAAGCTTTCTTT. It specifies CASTRGGPNTEAFF.

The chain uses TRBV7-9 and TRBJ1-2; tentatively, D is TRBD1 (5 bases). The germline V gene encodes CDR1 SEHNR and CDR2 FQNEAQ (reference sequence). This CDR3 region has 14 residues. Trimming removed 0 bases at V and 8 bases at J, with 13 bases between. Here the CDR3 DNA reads TGTGCCAGCAGCTTAGCGGAGGGGCGCGGGGGCTACACCTTC. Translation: CASSLAEGRGGYTF.

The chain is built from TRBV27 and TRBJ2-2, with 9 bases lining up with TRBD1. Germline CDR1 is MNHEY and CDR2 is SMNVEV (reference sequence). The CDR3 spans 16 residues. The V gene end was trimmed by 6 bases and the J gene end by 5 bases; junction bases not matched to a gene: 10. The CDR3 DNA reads TGTGCCAGCAGGGGTATCTTGGGACAGGGAACCGGGGAGCTGTTTTTT. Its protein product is CASRGILGQGTGELFF.

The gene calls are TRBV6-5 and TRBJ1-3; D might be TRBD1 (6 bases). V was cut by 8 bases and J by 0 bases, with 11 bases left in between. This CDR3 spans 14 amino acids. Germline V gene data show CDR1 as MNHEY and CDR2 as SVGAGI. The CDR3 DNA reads TGTGCCAGCGGCAGGGGTAACTCTGGAAACACCATATATTTT. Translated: CASGRGNSGNTIYF.